This T cell receptor beta chain derives from a study of vaccination effects on CD4 cells after COVID-19. The method was immunoSEQ multiplex PCR; TCRdb's version includes in-frame clones alone and lacks a portion of them. This sample has 20,000 to 30,000 clones; 77% occur once, and the top ten carry roughly 21%. The sample holds one count of this clone. What it binds is unknown. ViraFEST expansion of antigen-specific CD4+ T cells with viral peptide pools preceded sequencing. Investigators separated out CD4+ T cells once 9 to 11 days of culture had passed. Convalescent patients had PCR-confirmed SARS-CoV-2 infection between March and December 2020. Germline V gene sequence: CDR1 LGHNA, CDR2 YSLEER. This CDR3 contains 16 residues. V dropped 3 bases and J dropped 9; count of bases not matched to a gene: 17.

V is TRBV4-3 and J is TRBJ2-7; TRBD2 aligns across 7 bases. This sequence was found in a human donor who had a prior SARS-CoV-2 infection. Sequences were derived from CD4+ T cells from PBMCs cultured with HCoV-NL63 spike peptides, sampled before COVID-19 vaccination. DNA for the CDR3: TGCGCCAGCAGCCACCACCTGGGGGGGAGGGCTTTTCGGCAGTACTTC. This encodes CASSHHLGGRAFRQYF.